This is a list of T cell receptor beta chains from one sample in a study of OX40 agonist ivuxolimab in advanced cancers. TCRdb's table, derived via immunoSEQ multiplex PCR, lists solely in-frame clones and lacks some. The data contain roughly 75,000 clones, about 93% of them singletons. This specimen was CD4+ or CD8+ T cells sorted from blood, taken in a trial of the OX40 agonist ivuxolimab. The receptors stem from an adult with an advanced solid tumor such as melanoma, head and neck, liver or kidney cancer. CDR3s include the opening cysteine and the closing phenylalanine or tryptophan. D genes are given only for firm matches. Clone size appears in some rows only: once, few, many, or a class for an expanded clone.

J: TRBJ2-7
D: TRBD2
size: once
V: TRBV7-2
CDR3: CASSGTSGSEQYF
DNA: TGTGCCAGCAGCGGGACTAGCGGGAGCGAGCAGTACTTC

J: TRBJ1-3
D: -
size: -
V: TRBV6-1
CDR3: CASSEDGVFGNTIYF
DNA: TGTGCCAGCAGTGAAGATGGGGTCTTCGGAAACACCATATATTTT

J: TRBJ2-7
D: -
size: -
V: TRBV11-2
CDR3: CASTLRGGPYEQYF
DNA: TGTGCCAGCACCCTTCGAGGCGGGCCCTACGAGCAGTACTTC

J: TRBJ2-1
D: -
size: -
V: TRBV19
CDR3: CASSTPGRDYNEQFF
DNA: TGTGCCAGTAGTACACCGGGACGGGACTACAATGAGCAGTTCTTC

J: TRBJ2-7
D: TRBD1
size: once
V: TRBV27
CDR3: CASSHGTAYEQYF
DNA: TGTGCCAGCAGTCACGGGACAGCCTACGAGCAGTACTTC

J: TRBJ2-3
D: TRBD2
size: -
V: TRBV7-6
CDR3: CASSSTSGGADTQYF
DNA: TGTGCCAGCAGCTCGACTAGCGGGGGGGCAGATACGCAGTATTTT

J: TRBJ2-2
D: TRBD1
size: -
V: TRBV18
CDR3: CASSPPWTGNTGELFF
DNA: TGTGCCAGCTCACCACCGTGGACAGGGAACACCGGGGAGCTGTTTTTT

J: TRBJ1-1
D: -
size: -
V: TRBV13
CDR3: CASSSGTLDTEAFF
DNA: TGTGCCAGCAGCTCCGGGACCCTAGACACTGAAGCTTTCTTT

J: TRBJ1-5
D: -
size: -
V: TRBV19
CDR3: CASALGTPFSNQPQHF
DNA: TGTGCCAGTGCGTTGGGCACCCCTTTTAGCAATCAGCCCCAGCATTTT

J: TRBJ2-7
D: -
size: once
V: TRBV7-6
CDR3: CASSPTGLSSYEQYF
DNA: TGTGCCAGCAGCCCTACAGGACTAAGCTCCTACGAGCAGTACTTC

J: TRBJ1-1
D: -
size: -
V: TRBV6-5
CDR3: CASSYSIGRTEAFF
DNA: TGTGCCAGCAGTTACTCGATAGGGAGAACTGAAGCTTTCTTT

J: TRBJ1-5
D: -
size: -
V: TRBV27
CDR3: CASSLRGNQPQHF
DNA: TGTGCCAGCAGTTTAAGGGGCAATCAGCCCCAGCATTTT

J: TRBJ2-2
D: -
size: few
V: TRBV7-9
CDR3: CASSLAGSTGELFF
DNA: TGTGCCAGCAGCTTAGCGGGGAGCACCGGGGAGCTGTTTTTT

J: TRBJ1-4
D: TRBD1
size: -
V: TRBV4-3
CDR3: CASSEDGTQGAPNEKLFF
DNA: TGCGCCAGCAGCGAAGATGGAACACAGGGGGCGCCTAATGAAAAACTGTTTTTT

J: TRBJ2-7
D: TRBD2
size: -
V: TRBV11-2
CDR3: CASSLLGTSVSYEQYF
DNA: TGTGCCAGCAGCTTGTTGGGGACTAGCGTCTCCTACGAGCAGTACTTC

J: TRBJ1-1
D: -
size: -
V: TRBV27
CDR3: CASSFLLRGRNTEAFF
DNA: TGTGCCAGCAGTTTTTTGCTGAGGGGGAGGAACACTGAAGCCTTCTTT

J: TRBJ2-2
D: TRBD2
size: -
V: TRBV11-2
CDR3: CASTPNPVGREVTGELFF
DNA: TGTGCCAGCACCCCAAACCCCGTCGGGCGGGAGGTCACCGGGGAGCTGTTTTTT

J: TRBJ2-1
D: -
size: once
V: TRBV10-1
CDR3: CASSEGRFSEQFF
DNA: TGCGCCAGCAGTGAAGGTCGGTTTAGTGAGCAGTTCTTC

J: TRBJ2-5
D: TRBD1
size: -
V: TRBV9
CDR3: CASSVAGQAQETQYF
DNA: TGTGCCAGCAGCGTAGCGGGACAGGCCCAAGAGACCCAGTACTTC

J: TRBJ1-5
D: -
size: -
V: TRBV30
CDR3: CAWNLGTQPQHF
DNA: TGTGCCTGGAATTTGGGAACTCAGCCCCAGCATTTT

J: TRBJ1-1
D: -
size: -
V: TRBV29-1
CDR3: CSVDGVEATEAFF
DNA: TGCAGCGTTGATGGGGTGGAGGCCACTGAAGCTTTCTTT

J: TRBJ2-1
D: -
size: once
V: TRBV6-5
CDR3: CASSLSSGANEQFF
DNA: TGTGCCAGCAGTCTTAGTTCTGGGGCTAATGAGCAGTTCTTC

J: TRBJ2-3
D: TRBD2
size: -
V: TRBV4-1
CDR3: CASSQDHGGARDTQYF
DNA: TGCGCCAGCAGCCAAGATCACGGGGGGGCGAGGGATACGCAGTATTTT

J: TRBJ2-7
D: -
size: -
V: TRBV6-5
CDR3: CASSYSLGSYEQYF
DNA: TGTGCCAGCAGTTACTCATTGGGCTCCTACGAGCAGTACTTC

J: TRBJ2-7
D: TRBD1
size: -
V: TRBV28
CDR3: CASSLLQGSAYEQYF
DNA: TGTGCCAGCAGTTTATTACAGGGGTCCGCCTACGAGCAGTACTTC

J: TRBJ1-2
D: TRBD1
size: -
V: TRBV18
CDR3: CASSPPGQAGYTF
DNA: TGTGCCAGCTCACCCCCAGGACAGGCGGGCTACACCTTC

J: TRBJ2-1
D: -
size: -
V: TRBV27
CDR3: CASSLSGGYTEQFF
DNA: TGTGCCAGCAGTTTATCTGGGGGGTATACTGAGCAGTTCTTC

J: TRBJ2-3
D: -
size: -
V: TRBV5-6
CDR3: CASSLPTSTDTQYF
DNA: TGTGCCAGCAGCCTCCCGACGAGCACAGATACGCAGTATTTT

J: TRBJ1-1
D: -
size: -
V: TRBV27
CDR3: CASSFQGLTEAFF
DNA: TGTGCCAGCTCTTTTCAGGGTCTCACTGAAGCTTTCTTT

J: TRBJ2-2
D: -
size: few
V: TRBV9
CDR3: CASSVRANGELFF
DNA: TGTGCCAGCAGCGTAAGGGCGAACGGGGAGCTGTTTTTT

J: TRBJ1-1
D: TRBD1
size: once
V: TRBV6-5
CDR3: CASRQGAREAFF
DNA: TGTGCCAGCAGGCAGGGGGCGCGTGAAGCTTTCTTT

J: TRBJ1-1
D: TRBD1
size: once
V: TRBV25-1
CDR3: CASGDRGTEAFF
DNA: TGTGCCAGCGGGGACAGGGGGACTGAAGCTTTCTTT

J: TRBJ1-4
D: -
size: -
V: TRBV5-6
CDR3: CASSFESSNEKLFF
DNA: TGTGCCAGCAGCTTCGAAAGCAGTAATGAAAAACTGTTTTTT

J: TRBJ1-2
D: TRBD1
size: -
V: TRBV30
CDR3: CAWSQPTGGGTGYTF
DNA: TGTGCCTGGAGCCAACCGACAGGGGGCGGGACTGGCTACACCTTC

J: TRBJ2-7
D: TRBD2
size: -
V: TRBV28
CDR3: CASSLPQTSRYEQYF
DNA: TGTGCCAGCAGTTTGCCCCAGACTAGCCGCTACGAGCAGTACTTC

J: TRBJ2-7
D: -
size: -
V: TRBV6-1
CDR3: CASSDTGPYEQYF
DNA: TGTGCCAGCAGTGACACCGGGCCCTACGAGCAGTACTTC

J: TRBJ2-1
D: TRBD2
size: -
V: TRBV5-5
CDR3: CASSITGTSVLNEQFF
DNA: TGTGCCAGCAGCATAACCGGGACTAGCGTCCTCAATGAGCAGTTCTTC

J: TRBJ2-7
D: TRBD2
size: -
V: TRBV7-9
CDR3: CASSRESGTDEQYF
DNA: TGTGCCAGCAGCCGTGAAAGCGGGACGGACGAGCAGTACTTC

J: TRBJ2-4
D: -
size: -
V: TRBV1
CDR3: CTGSRGEVKNIQYF
DNA: TGCACCGGCAGCCGGGGGGAGGTGAAAAACATTCAGTACTTC

J: TRBJ2-6
D: -
size: -
V: TRBV19
CDR3: CASTVRDGANVLTF
DNA: TGTGCCAGTACGGTTAGGGATGGGGCCAACGTCCTGACTTTC

J: TRBJ2-7
D: -
size: -
V: TRBV27
CDR3: CASSLSSTYEQYF
DNA: TGTGCCAGCAGTTTGAGTTCAACCTACGAGCAGTACTTC

J: TRBJ1-2
D: -
size: -
V: TRBV29-1
CDR3: CSASGDYGYTF
DNA: TGCAGCGCCTCCGGTGACTATGGCTACACCTTC

J: TRBJ2-7
D: -
size: -
V: TRBV9
CDR3: CASSKLGSSYEQYF
DNA: TGTGCCAGCAGCAAATTGGGGAGCTCCTACGAGCAGTACTTC

J: TRBJ1-6
D: -
size: -
V: TRBV27
CDR3: CASSPPGKNSPLHF
DNA: TGTGCCAGCAGTCCCCCCGGGAAGAATTCACCCCTCCACTTT

J: TRBJ2-3
D: -
size: -
V: TRBV6-5
CDR3: CASSLGGSTDTQYF
DNA: TGTGCCAGCAGTTTAGGCGGCAGCACAGATACGCAGTATTTT

J: TRBJ2-7
D: TRBD2
size: -
V: TRBV7-6
CDR3: CASSLERGSYEQYF
DNA: TGTGCCAGCAGCTTAGAGCGGGGATCTTACGAGCAGTACTTC

J: TRBJ2-3
D: TRBD1
size: -
V: TRBV27
CDR3: CASSGRTGARGDTQYF
DNA: TGTGCCAGCAGTGGACGGACAGGGGCCAGGGGAGATACGCAGTATTTT

J: TRBJ2-3
D: -
size: -
V: TRBV5-1
CDR3: CASHETRSTDTQYF
DNA: TGCGCCAGCCATGAGACTAGGTCCACAGATACGCAGTATTTT

J: TRBJ1-5
D: TRBD1
size: -
V: TRBV15
CDR3: CATSRTDRGGNQPQHF
DNA: TGTGCCACCAGCAGAACCGACAGGGGGGGCAATCAGCCCCAGCATTTT